Listed below are T cell receptor beta chains from one sample, sequenced in a study of blood T cell repertoires in COVID-19. The table came from immunoSEQ multiplex PCR; TCRdb's copy has only in-frame clones and leaves some out. The top ten hold approximately 2% of the sample, which has about 360,000 clones, 88% seen once. Sequencing was done on a sample of PBMCs or T cells enriched from blood (not recorded which). The receptors here all came from a woman aged 40 to 49 with acute COVID-19. The CDR3 runs from the conserved cysteine through the conserved F or W. The D gene is left open where the match is weak. Where a row states a size, it is once, few, many or the class of an expanded clone; other rows omit it.

D gene,J gene,V gene,clone size,CDR3 protein,CDR3 DNA
TRBD1,TRBJ2-7,TRBV30,NA,CAWSNTDRVGQYF,TGTGCCTGGAGCAACACGGACAGGGTGGGGCAGTACTTC
TRBD1,TRBJ1-1,TRBV28,NA,CASGTGVNTEAFF,TGTGCCAGCGGGACAGGGGTGAACACTGAAGCTTTCTTT
TRBD1,TRBJ1-3,TRBV6-5,once,CASKEGGVINTIYF,TGTGCCAGCAAGGAAGGGGGCGTCATTAACACCATATATTTT
TRBD2,TRBJ2-3,TRBV9,NA,CASSTRGGTSADTQYF,TGTGCCAGCAGCACCCGGGGGGGGACTAGCGCAGATACGCAGTATTTT
NA,TRBJ2-3,TRBV9,NA,CASSPLREAQYF,TGTGCCAGCAGCCCCTTGAGAGAGGCCCAGTATTTT
NA,TRBJ1-1,TRBV23-1,NA,CASSQYTHRGTEAFF,TGCGCCAGCAGTCAATACACCCACCGAGGCACTGAAGCTTTCTTT
TRBD1,TRBJ2-2,TRBV5-1,once,CASSLEGQGAGELFF,TGCGCCAGCAGCTTGGAAGGACAGGGTGCCGGGGAGCTGTTTTTT
NA,TRBJ2-2,TRBV5-1,NA,CASTTGTTTNTGELFF,TGCGCCAGCACCACCGGGACAACAACGAACACCGGGGAGCTGTTTTTT
TRBD2,TRBJ2-1,TRBV7-9,few,CASSLALRRGGNNEQFF,TGTGCCAGCAGCTTAGCGCTAAGGCGGGGGGGCAACAATGAGCAGTTCTTC
NA,TRBJ1-3,TRBV5-1,once,CASSLETSSGNTIYF,TGCGCCAGCAGCCTAGAAACGAGCTCTGGAAACACCATATATTTT
TRBD1,TRBJ1-1,TRBV30,few,CAWSALTGDNTEAFF,TGTGCCTGGAGTGCCCTGACAGGGGATAACACTGAAGCTTTCTTT
NA,TRBJ1-4,TRBV15,NA,CATSREPGYTNEKLFF,TGTGCCACCAGCAGGGAACCGGGGTATACTAATGAAAAACTGTTTTTT
NA,TRBJ1-2,TRBV7-9,NA,CASSLTRGYTF,TGTGCCAGCAGCTTGACACGGGGCTACACCTTC
NA,TRBJ1-3,TRBV2,NA,CASSVLDINSGNTIYF,TGTGCCAGCAGTGTCTTGGACATCAACTCTGGAAACACCATATATTTT
TRBD1,TRBJ2-1,TRBV19,NA,CASSIVDRALIREQFF,TGTGCCAGTAGTATCGTCGACAGGGCGCTTATTCGGGAGCAGTTCTTC
TRBD2,TRBJ2-2,TRBV10-3,NA,CAIREGKAGAHTGELFF,TGTGCCATCAGGGAAGGAAAAGCGGGGGCCCACACCGGGGAGCTGTTTTTT
TRBD1,TRBJ2-7,TRBV29-1,NA,CSVEAGGTYEQYF,TGCAGCGTTGAGGCAGGGGGCACCTACGAGCAGTACTTC
NA,TRBJ1-5,TRBV19,NA,CASEDEGGGYSNQPQHF,TGTGCCAGTGAGGATGAGGGCGGGGGGTATAGCAATCAGCCCCAGCATTTT
NA,TRBJ1-3,TRBV3-1/TRBV3-2,once,CASRIGNTIYF,TGTGCTTCCAGGATTGGAAACACCATATATTTT
TRBD2,TRBJ2-3,TRBV5-4,NA,CASSLVRGGPTDTQYF,TGTGCCAGCAGCTTGGTGCGGGGGGGGCCTACAGATACGCAGTATTTT
NA,TRBJ2-7,TRBV11-2,NA,CASSSTTGTYEQYF,TGTGCCAGCAGCTCAACTACAGGAACCTACGAGCAGTACTTC
TRBD1,TRBJ1-6,TRBV6-5,NA,CASSTTGGESPLHF,TGTGCCAGCAGTACGACAGGGGGCGAGTCACCCCTCCACTTT
TRBD1,TRBJ1-6,TRBV27,NA,CASSLTSGTGGKYNSPLHF,TGTGCCAGCAGTTTAACCTCCGGGACAGGGGGTAAATATAATTCACCCCTCCACTTT
NA,TRBJ2-2,TRBV5-1,few,CASSLDGTGELFF,TGCGCCAGCAGCTTGGACGGCACCGGGGAGCTGTTTTTT
NA,TRBJ2-5,TRBV29-1,NA,CSVEFHDRTGETQYF,TGCAGCGTTGAATTTCACGACAGGACGGGGGAGACCCAGTACTTC
NA,TRBJ1-1,TRBV19,NA,CASNWAGLNTEAFF,TGTGCCAGTAATTGGGCAGGGCTAAACACTGAAGCTTTCTTT
TRBD2,TRBJ2-1,TRBV9,NA,CASSVATTSGYNEQFF,TGTGCCAGCAGCGTAGCTACAACTAGCGGCTACAATGAGCAGTTCTTC
NA,TRBJ2-7,TRBV6-5,NA,CASNSGQGDSYEQYF,TGTGCCAGCAATTCCGGGCAGGGCGATTCCTACGAGCAGTACTTC
TRBD1,TRBJ2-7,TRBV15,NA,CATSADTGEWYEQYF,TGTGCCACCAGCGCAGATACAGGGGAGTGGTACGAGCAGTACTTC
NA,TRBJ2-2,TRBV6-1,NA,CASSAPGGGNTGELFF,TGTGCCAGCAGTGCTCCTGGGGGCGGTAACACCGGGGAGCTGTTTTTT
NA,TRBJ1-5,TRBV4-1,NA,CASSQEGAQPQHF,TGCGCCAGCAGCCAAGAGGGGGCTCAGCCCCAGCATTTT
NA,TRBJ2-1,TRBV18,NA,CASSQLAGALNEQFF,TGTGCCAGCTCGCAGTTGGCGGGGGCACTAAATGAGCAGTTCTTC
TRBD1,TRBJ2-7,TRBV5-4,NA,CASSLVGQGERAFYEQYF,TGTGCCAGCAGCTTGGTGGGACAGGGCGAAAGGGCTTTCTACGAGCAGTACTTC
TRBD1,TRBJ2-2,TRBV25-1,NA,CASSALGVTGLNTGELFF,TGTGCCAGCAGTGCCCTAGGGGTGACAGGGTTAAACACCGGGGAGCTGTTTTTT
TRBD1,TRBJ2-7,TRBV24-1,NA,CATSDQRTGGGEQYF,TGTGCCACCAGTGATCAACGGACAGGGGGCGGGGAGCAGTACTTC
TRBD1,TRBJ1-4,TRBV12-5,NA,CASGLPSGGGSEKLFF,TGTGCTAGTGGTTTGCCTTCAGGGGGCGGGAGTGAAAAACTGTTTTTT
TRBD2,TRBJ2-7,TRBV2,NA,CASSEFYLARGVYEQYF,TGTGCCAGCAGTGAATTTTATCTCGCGCGGGGGGTCTACGAGCAGTACTTC
NA,TRBJ2-1,TRBV11-3,NA,CASSSAGNEQFF,TGTGCCAGCAGTTCAGCGGGTAATGAGCAGTTCTTC
NA,TRBJ2-7,TRBV7-9,few,CASSLLGASHEQYF,TGTGCCAGCAGCTTACTTGGGGCGAGTCACGAGCAGTACTTC
NA,TRBJ1-1,TRBV10-3,NA,CAIRITGLNTEAFF,TGTGCCATCAGGATCACAGGGCTTAACACTGAAGCTTTCTTT
NA,TRBJ1-2,TRBV6-6,NA,CASTGGSYGYTF,TGTGCCAGCACCGGGGGATCCTATGGCTACACCTTC
NA,TRBJ1-1,TRBV25-1,NA,CASRETAEAFF,TGTGCCAGCAGAGAGACAGCTGAAGCTTTCTTT
NA,TRBJ1-1,TRBV30,NA,CAWMGDMNTEAFF,TGTGCCTGGATGGGAGACATGAACACTGAAGCTTTCTTT
TRBD1,TRBJ1-2,TRBV7-9,NA,CASSKQGANGYTF,TGTGCCAGCAGCAAACAGGGGGCTAATGGCTACACCTTC
NA,TRBJ2-1,TRBV7-6,once,CASSLALQAYNEQFF,TGTGCCAGCAGCTTAGCGCTCCAGGCGTACAATGAGCAGTTCTTC
TRBD1,TRBJ1-1,TRBV29-1,NA,CSVVRTGPEAFF,TGCAGCGTTGTGAGGACAGGTCCGGAAGCTTTCTTT
NA,TRBJ1-3,TRBV7-8,NA,CASSLFGSSGNTIYF,TGTGCCAGCAGCTTATTCGGGAGCTCTGGAAACACCATATATTTT
NA,TRBJ1-2,TRBV3-1/TRBV3-2,NA,CASSPGEGGAGYTF,TGTGCCAGCAGCCCCGGGGAGGGTGGGGCCGGCTACACCTTC